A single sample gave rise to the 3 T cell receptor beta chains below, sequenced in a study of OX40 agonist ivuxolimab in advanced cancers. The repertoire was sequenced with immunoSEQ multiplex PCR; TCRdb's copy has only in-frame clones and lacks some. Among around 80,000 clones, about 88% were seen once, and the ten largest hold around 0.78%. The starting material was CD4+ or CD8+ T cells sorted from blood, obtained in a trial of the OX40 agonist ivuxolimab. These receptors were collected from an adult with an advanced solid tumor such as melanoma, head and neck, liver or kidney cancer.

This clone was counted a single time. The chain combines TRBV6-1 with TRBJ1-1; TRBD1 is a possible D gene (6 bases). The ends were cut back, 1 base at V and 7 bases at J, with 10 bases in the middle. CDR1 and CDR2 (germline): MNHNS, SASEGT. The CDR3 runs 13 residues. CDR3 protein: CASSEGQAREAFF. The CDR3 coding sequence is TGTGCCAGCAGTGAAGGACAGGCACGTGAAGCTTTCTTT.

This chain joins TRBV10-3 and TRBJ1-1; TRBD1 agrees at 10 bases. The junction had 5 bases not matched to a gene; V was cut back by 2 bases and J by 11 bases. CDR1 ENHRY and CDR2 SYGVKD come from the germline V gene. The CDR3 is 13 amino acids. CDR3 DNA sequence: TGTGCCATCAGTGAGGGACAGGGGGTAAGTGCTTTCTTT. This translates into CAISEGQGVSAFF.

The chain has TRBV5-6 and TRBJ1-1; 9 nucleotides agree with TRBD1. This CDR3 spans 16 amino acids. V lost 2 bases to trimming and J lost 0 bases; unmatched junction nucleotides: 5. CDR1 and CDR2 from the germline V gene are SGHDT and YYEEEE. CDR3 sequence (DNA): TGTGCCAGCAGCTTTTCCGGGACAGGGCTGAACACTGAAGCTTTCTTT. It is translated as CASSFSGTGLNTEAFF. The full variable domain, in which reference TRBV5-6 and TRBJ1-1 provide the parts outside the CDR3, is DAGVTQSPTHLIKTRGQQVTLRCSPKSGHDTVSWYQQALGQGPQFIFQYYEEEERQRGNFPDRFSGHQFPNYSSELNVNALLLGDSALYLCASSFSGTGLNTEAFFGQGTRLTVV.